This is a list of T cell receptor beta chains from one sample in a study of shared clonotypes between healthy human individuals. Using immunoSEQ multiplex PCR, the repertoire was profiled, and TCRdb retains in-frame clones only, with some absent. The data show a few hundred thousand clones, about 97% seen once. The sequenced sample consisted of memory CD8+ T cells sorted from blood. These receptors were collected from a man under 40 in good health. Each CDR3 is given with its conserved first and last residue. D genes are given only for firm matches. Size values are once, few and many counts, or a class for expanded clones, and some rows have none.

j_call	cdr3_length	v_call	d_call	clone_size	cdr3_aa	cdr3_nt
TRBJ1-4	15	TRBV6-5	NA	NA	CASSLRRGRGEKLFF	TGTGCCAGCAGTCTTCGACGGGGTCGGGGTGAAAAACTGTTTTTT
TRBJ2-1	18	TRBV4-1	TRBD2	NA	CASSLPGLAGGLYNEQFF	TGCGCCAGCAGCCTACCGGGACTAGCGGGAGGGCTGTACAATGAGCAGTTCTTC
TRBJ2-3	14	TRBV27	NA	NA	CASRRIQGTDTQYF	TGTGCCAGCAGAAGGATACAGGGCACAGATACGCAGTATTTT
TRBJ2-2	14	TRBV10-1	NA	once	CASRVTANTGELFF	TGCGCCAGCAGAGTAACGGCGAACACCGGGGAGCTGTTTTTT
TRBJ2-5	11	TRBV2	NA	NA	CASRETETQYF	TGTGCCAGCAGAGAAACGGAGACCCAGTACTTC
TRBJ2-1	11	TRBV5-6	NA	NA	CASHVDNEQFF	TGTGCCAGTCACGTTGACAATGAGCAGTTCTTC
TRBJ1-5	14	TRBV7-2	TRBD1	NA	CASSSTGDNQPQHF	TGTGCCAGCAGCTCGACAGGGGACAATCAGCCCCAGCATTTT
TRBJ2-1	12	TRBV28	NA	NA	CASRSSYNEQFF	TGTGCCAGTCGAAGCTCCTACAATGAGCAGTTCTTC
TRBJ2-3	18	TRBV10-2	TRBD2	NA	CASSRTSGRISSPDTQYF	TGCGCCAGCAGCAGAACTAGCGGGAGAATCTCGAGCCCAGATACGCAGTATTTT
TRBJ2-3	15	TRBV5-1	NA	NA	CASSPGTRGGDTQYF	TGCGCCAGCAGCCCCGGGACTCGAGGGGGAGATACGCAGTATTTT
TRBJ2-3	15	TRBV11-3	NA	NA	CASSFGANPTDTQYF	TGTGCCAGCAGCTTTGGGGCCAACCCCACAGATACGCAGTATTTT
TRBJ1-2	15	TRBV10-2	NA	NA	CASSESRGPNYGYTF	TGCGCCAGCAGTGAAAGTCGGGGCCCTAACTATGGCTACACCTTC
TRBJ2-1	13	TRBV7-7	NA	NA	CASSFSRGNEQFF	TGTGCTAGCAGCTTTTCGCGGGGCAATGAGCAGTTCTTC
TRBJ1-6	12	TRBV30	NA	NA	CAWSVMVSPLHF	TGTGCCTGGAGTGTGATGGTCTCACCCCTCCACTTT
TRBJ1-2	13	TRBV7-3	TRBD1	NA	CASSLDREYGYTF	TGTGCCAGCAGCTTAGACAGGGAATATGGCTACACCTTC
TRBJ1-3	15	TRBV9	NA	once	CASSPLGQSGNTIYF	TGTGCCAGCAGCCCGCTTGGACAATCTGGAAACACCATATATTTT
TRBJ1-5	14	TRBV28	NA	NA	CASSWVGAGQPQHF	TGTGCCAGCAGTTGGGTGGGGGCGGGCCAGCCCCAGCATTTT
TRBJ1-2	16	TRBV2	TRBD1	NA	CASSLLRTGPMRGYTF	TGTGCCAGCAGTCTACTACGGACAGGACCTATGCGGGGCTACACCTTC
TRBJ2-2	16	TRBV15	NA	NA	CATSRDRTGWTGELFF	TGTGCCACCAGCAGAGATCGTACGGGCTGGACGGGGGAGCTGTTTTTT
TRBJ2-1	11	TRBV5-6	NA	once	CASIAENEQFF	TGTGCCAGCATAGCGGAGAATGAGCAGTTCTTC
TRBJ1-3	16	TRBV18	NA	NA	CASSPIATAVLNTIYF	TGTGCCAGCTCACCAATAGCAACAGCTGTTCTTAACACCATATATTTT
TRBJ2-2	14	TRBV5-1	TRBD1	NA	CASSLTGASGELFF	TGCGCCAGCAGCTTAACAGGGGCTTCCGGGGAGCTGTTTTTT
TRBJ1-1	14	TRBV12-5	TRBD1	once	CASGSGQGYTEAFF	TGTGCTAGTGGTTCGGGACAGGGGTACACTGAAGCTTTCTTT
TRBJ2-7	14	TRBV19	TRBD1	NA	CASSRDRAFDEQYF	TGTGCCAGCTCTCGGGACAGGGCGTTCGACGAGCAGTACTTC
TRBJ2-1	14	TRBV11-1	NA	NA	CASSLLASYNEQFF	TGTGCCAGCAGCTTACTAGCGTCCTACAATGAGCAGTTCTTC
TRBJ1-1	14	TRBV5-1	NA	NA	CASSLVHPNTEAFF	TGCGCCAGCAGCTTGGTTCACCCGAACACTGAAGCTTTCTTT
TRBJ1-1	11	TRBV6-1	NA	NA	CASKGYTEAFF	TGTGCCAGCAAGGGGTACACTGAAGCTTTCTTT
TRBJ1-3	19	TRBV7-9	TRBD1	NA	CASSLGEYRGPHSGNTIYF	TGTGCCAGCAGCTTAGGGGAGTACAGGGGGCCCCACTCTGGAAACACCATATATTTT
TRBJ2-3	16	TRBV9	TRBD2	NA	CASSPFAGRAGDTQYF	TGTGCCAGCAGCCCTTTTGCCGGGAGGGCCGGAGATACGCAGTATTTT
TRBJ2-1	14	TRBV27	NA	NA	CASSRLALYNEQFF	TGTGCCAGCAGTCGGCTAGCTTTGTACAATGAGCAGTTCTTC
TRBJ2-3	11	TRBV5-1	NA	NA	CASSLTDTQYF	TGCGCCAGCAGCCTCACAGATACGCAGTATTTT
TRBJ2-2	15	TRBV4-1	NA	NA	CASSAPNLNTGELFF	TGCGCCAGCAGCGCACCTAACTTAAACACCGGGGAGCTGTTTTTT
TRBJ2-7	15	TRBV5-1	TRBD2	NA	CASSLAGTSAYEQYF	TGCGCCAGCAGCTTGGCCGGGACTAGCGCCTACGAGCAGTACTTC
TRBJ2-7	14	TRBV27	TRBD1	NA	CASHAWDSSYEQYF	TGTGCCAGCCATGCGTGGGACAGCTCCTACGAGCAGTACTTC
TRBJ2-1	14	TRBV10-1	TRBD1	NA	CASRPGQGDNEQFF	TGCGCCAGCAGGCCGGGACAGGGGGACAATGAGCAGTTCTTC
TRBJ1-2	16	TRBV6-5	NA	once	CASSLYLGAPFYGYTF	TGTGCCAGCAGTTTGTATCTCGGGGCCCCATTCTATGGCTACACCTTC
TRBJ2-7	12	TRBV19	NA	once	CASSEGAYEQYF	TGTGCCAGTAGCGAGGGGGCCTACGAGCAGTACTTC